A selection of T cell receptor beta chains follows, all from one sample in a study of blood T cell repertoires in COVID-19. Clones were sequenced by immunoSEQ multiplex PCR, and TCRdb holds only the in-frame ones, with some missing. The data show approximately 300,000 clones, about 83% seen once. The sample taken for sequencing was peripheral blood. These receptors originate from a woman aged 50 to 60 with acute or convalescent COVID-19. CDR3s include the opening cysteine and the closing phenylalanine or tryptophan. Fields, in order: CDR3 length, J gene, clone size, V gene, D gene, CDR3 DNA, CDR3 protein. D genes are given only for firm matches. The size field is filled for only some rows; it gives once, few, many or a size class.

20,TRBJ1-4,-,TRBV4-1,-,TGCGCCAGCAGCCAAGATAAGGTCCTTTTCGGAAACCTAGAGAGGGAAAAACTGTTTTTT,CASSQDKVLFGNLEREKLFF
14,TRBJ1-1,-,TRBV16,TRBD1,TGTGCCAGCAGCCAATCGCGGGCAGGGGGCCTAGCTTTCTTT,CASSQSRAGGLAFF
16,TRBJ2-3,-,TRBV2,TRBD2,TGTGCCAGCAGTGTTCCGGTGCGGGGGGGTCCCGATACGCAGTATTTT,CASSVPVRGGPDTQYF
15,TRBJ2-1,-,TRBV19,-,TGTGCCAGCTACCCTCCCAGCGGATGGGACAATGAGCAGTTCTTC,CASYPPSGWDNEQFF
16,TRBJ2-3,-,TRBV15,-,TGTGCCACCAGCAGAGATGGGCAGGGCGACACAGATACGCAGTATTTT,CATSRDGQGDTDTQYF
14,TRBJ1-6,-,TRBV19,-,TGTGCCAGTAGCCTCCGGGAAGGTAATTCACCCCTCCACTTT,CASSLREGNSPLHF
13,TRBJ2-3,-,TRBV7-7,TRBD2,TGTGCCGTAACTAGCGGGAGAACAGATACGCAGTATTTT,CAVTSGRTDTQYF
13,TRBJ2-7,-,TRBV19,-,TGTGCCAGTAGTATAAGGGGATCCCACGAGCAGTACTTC,CASSIRGSHEQYF
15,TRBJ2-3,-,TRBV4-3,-,TGCGCCAGCAGCCAAGATAGTTGGAGCACAGATACGCAGTATTTT,CASSQDSWSTDTQYF
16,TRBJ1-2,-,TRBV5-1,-,TGCGCCAGCAGCGGTGACAGCTACTCGACTAACTATGGCTACACCTTC,CASSGDSYSTNYGYTF
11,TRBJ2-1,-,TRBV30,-,TGTGCCTGGGGGAGCTACAATGAGCAGTTCTTC,CAWGSYNEQFF
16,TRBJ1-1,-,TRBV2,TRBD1,TGTGCCAGCAAGGTTACGGCAGGGGGGTACGGCACTGAAGCTTTCTTT,CASKVTAGGYGTEAFF
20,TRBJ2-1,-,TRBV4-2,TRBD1,TGTGCCAGCAGCCAGGGGGGCGGGACAGGGGTGATTAGGTCCTACAATGAGCAGTTCTTC,CASSQGGGTGVIRSYNEQFF
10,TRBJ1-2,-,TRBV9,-,TGTGCCAGCGAGGGAAGGGGCTACACCTTC,CASEGRGYTF
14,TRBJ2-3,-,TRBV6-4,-,TGTGCCAGCTCCCCCGGGCAGGGAACAGATACGCAGTATTTT,CASSPGQGTDTQYF
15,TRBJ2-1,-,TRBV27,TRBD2,TGTGCCAGCAGTTTAGAGGGGTTAGCGGGAAATGAGCAGTTCTTC,CASSLEGLAGNEQFF
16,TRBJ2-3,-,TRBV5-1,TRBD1,TGCGCCAGCAGCCTAGTCTCAACGAAAACAGGGGGGACGCAGTATTTT,CASSLVSTKTGGTQYF
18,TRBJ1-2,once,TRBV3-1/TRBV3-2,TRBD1,TGTGCCAGCAGCCCTCAATCGGGACAGGTCGGTCCTAACTATGGCTACACCTTC,CASSPQSGQVGPNYGYTF
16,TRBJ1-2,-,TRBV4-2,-,TGTGCCAGCAGCCAAGATCACGGGGTTCTCTTCTATGGCTACACCTTC,CASSQDHGVLFYGYTF
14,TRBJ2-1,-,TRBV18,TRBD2,TGTGCCAGCTTGAGCGGGGTGGATGGGAGTGAGCAGTTCTTC,CASLSGVDGSEQFF
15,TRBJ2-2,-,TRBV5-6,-,TGTGCCAGCAGCTTCGGGCTAGCGATGGCCGGGGAGCTGTTTTTT,CASSFGLAMAGELFF
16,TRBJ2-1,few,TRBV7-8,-,TGTGCCAGCAGCTTAGATTTGGAGGGCGGCTACAATGAGCAGTTCTTC,CASSLDLEGGYNEQFF
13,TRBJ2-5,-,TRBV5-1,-,TGCGCCAGCAGCTTAAGCGTAAGAGAGACCCAGTACTTC,CASSLSVRETQYF
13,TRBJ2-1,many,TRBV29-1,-,TGCAGCTTTCCAGGGGTCACGGGGAATGAGCAGTTCTTC,CSFPGVTGNEQFF
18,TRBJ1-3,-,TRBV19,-,TGTGCCAGTAGTGGGGCTTGGGCCACCGTCTCCTCTGGAAACACCATATATTTT,CASSGAWATVSSGNTIYF
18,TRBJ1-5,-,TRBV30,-,TGTGCCTGGAGTCGGTCTCAGACACCAAGGATTAGCAATCAGCCCCAGCATTTT,CAWSRSQTPRISNQPQHF
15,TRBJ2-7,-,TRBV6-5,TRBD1,TGTGCCAGCAGATTCGGACAGGTGAGCTCCTACGAGCAGTACTTC,CASRFGQVSSYEQYF
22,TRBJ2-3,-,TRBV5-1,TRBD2,TGCGCCAGCAGCTCTGGACAGGCGGGTGATCTACTAGCGGGGGGAAGCACAGATACGCAGTATTTT,CASSSGQAGDLLAGGSTDTQYF
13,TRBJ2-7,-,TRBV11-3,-,TGTGCCAGCAGCTTAGCCGGGTTCGACGAGCAGTACTTC,CASSLAGFDEQYF
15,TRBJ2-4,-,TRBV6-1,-,TGTGCCAGCAGTGAAGTCCACAGGGACAAAAACATTCAGTACTTC,CASSEVHRDKNIQYF
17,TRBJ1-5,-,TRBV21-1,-,TGTGCCAGCAGCAAAGGGCGGGGGCAGAGAAACAATCAGCCCCAGCATTTT,CASSKGRGQRNNQPQHF
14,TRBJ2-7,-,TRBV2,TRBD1,TGTGCCAGCAGTGAGGACAGGGGGTTCCACGAGCAGTACTTC,CASSEDRGFHEQYF
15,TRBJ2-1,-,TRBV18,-,TGTGCCAGCTCCAAAGGAGGGTCGCAGGGCAATGAGCAGTTCTTC,CASSKGGSQGNEQFF